A selection of T cell receptor beta chains follows, all from one sample in a study of T cell responses to AZD1222 COVID-19 vaccine. Measured with immunoSEQ multiplex PCR; TCRdb has only the in-frame clones, and not every one. The repertoire holds around 110,000 clones, with about 85% as singletons. The sequencing here drew on peripheral blood, taken on day 0 of AZD1222 vaccination. The source is an adult in good health. Each CDR3 is given with its conserved first and last residue. The D gene is left open where the match is weak. Only some rows state a clone size, as once, few, many or a class for expanded clones.

>TRBJ2-1|-|-|TRBV4-1
TGCGCCAGCAGCGGTGGACTTTACAATGAGCAGTTCTTC
CASSGGLYNEQFF
>TRBJ2-7|-|TRBD1|TRBV6-2/TRBV6-3
TGTGCCAGCAGTACTGACCGGGACAGGGGCTACGAGCAGTACTTC
CASSTDRDRGYEQYF
>TRBJ1-1|-|-|TRBV6-5
TGTGCCAGCTTTGACCGGGCCCCGGGCCGTCCTGAAGCTTTCTTT
CASFDRAPGRPEAFF
>TRBJ1-5|once|-|TRBV5-6
TGTGCCAGCAGCAGGTGGGGGAATCAGCCCCAGCATTTT
CASSRWGNQPQHF
>TRBJ2-7|-|-|TRBV19
TGTGCCAGTAGTATTGGGCGGGGGCCTCTCTACGAGCAGTACTTC
CASSIGRGPLYEQYF
>TRBJ1-2|-|TRBD1|TRBV5-4
TGTGCCAGCAGCGGACCCCGGACAGGGGGCTCTGGCTACACCTTC
CASSGPRTGGSGYTF
>TRBJ2-2|-|-|TRBV3-1/TRBV3-2
TGTGCCAGCAGCCATGACATGCCCGGGGAGCTGTTTTTT
CASSHDMPGELFF
>TRBJ1-6|-|TRBD1|TRBV27
TGTGCCAGCAGTCCTCGACAGGGTCCTAATTCACCCCTCCACTTT
CASSPRQGPNSPLHF
>TRBJ2-1|-|-|TRBV12-3/TRBV12-4
TGTGCCATCCTAGAGGGGGGAGAGCAGTTCTTC
CAILEGGEQFF
>TRBJ2-7|-|-|TRBV4-3
TGCGCCAGCAGCCCTGACCGGTACTCCTACGAGCAGTACTTC
CASSPDRYSYEQYF
>TRBJ1-1|-|TRBD1|TRBV29-1
TGCAGCGTCGGGACAGGGCCACCGAACACTGAAGCTTTCTTT
CSVGTGPPNTEAFF
>TRBJ2-7|-|-|TRBV6-5
TGTGCCAGCAGTTACTCGAGGGGAGGAACCTACGAGCAGTACTTC
CASSYSRGGTYEQYF
>TRBJ1-2|-|-|TRBV19
TGTGCCAGTAAAGTATCCGGACGGGGTGGCGGCTACACCTTC
CASKVSGRGGGYTF
>TRBJ1-1|few|-|TRBV11-1
TGTGCCAGCAGCTTCTCCGGGCGATCCGAAGCTTTCTTT
CASSFSGRSEAFF
>TRBJ2-7|-|-|TRBV21-1
TGTGCCAGCAGCAAACAGCCGGGACTAGATCCCCAGCAGCAGTACTTC
CASSKQPGLDPQQQYF
>TRBJ1-6|-|TRBD1|TRBV11-2
TGTGCCAGCAGCTCCCCCACAGGGGGCTCCTATAATTCACCCCTCCACTTT
CASSSPTGGSYNSPLHF
>TRBJ1-1|-|-|TRBV19
TGTGCCACCGGGAACAGCTTGAACACTGAAGCTTTCTTT
CATGNSLNTEAFF
>TRBJ1-1|-|-|TRBV19
TGTGCCAGTAGTACCGGGGGAGTGAACACTGAAGCTTTCTTT
CASSTGGVNTEAFF
>TRBJ1-4|-|-|TRBV11-2
TGTGCCAGCAGCCTATACAGGCTCGGAGGGGCTATTAATGAAAAACTGTTTTTT
CASSLYRLGGAINEKLFF
>TRBJ2-5|-|-|TRBV10-1
TGCGCCAGCAGTCCGGGCGGGCCTGAGACCCAGTACTTC
CASSPGGPETQYF
>TRBJ2-7|-|-|TRBV6-5
TGTGCCAGCAGTTACTCGGGACACGACTCCTACGAGCAGTACTTC
CASSYSGHDSYEQYF
>TRBJ2-1|-|-|TRBV6-2/TRBV6-3
TGTGCCAGCAGTGACCCCAAAGGCCGGGATGAGCAGTTCTTC
CASSDPKGRDEQFF
>TRBJ1-6|-|-|TRBV30
TGTGCCTGGAGTGTCGGCACCAATTCACCCCTCCACTTT
CAWSVGTNSPLHF
>TRBJ1-3|-|-|TRBV29-1
TGCAGCGTTGAAGGGGACGGAAACACCATATATTTT
CSVEGDGNTIYF
>TRBJ2-3|-|-|TRBV6-5
TGTGCCAGCAGTTCCCACCAACAGTATTCCACAGATACGCAGTATTTT
CASSSHQQYSTDTQYF
>TRBJ1-2|once|-|TRBV30
TGTGCCTGGATAGGAGGAGACTATGGCTACACCTTC
CAWIGGDYGYTF
>TRBJ1-2|once|-|TRBV4-3
TGCGCCAGCAGCCCCGGACAGAGAAACTATGGCTACACCTTC
CASSPGQRNYGYTF
>TRBJ1-1|-|-|TRBV9
TGTGCCAGCAGCGTAGTCGGGGGCCAGGGCGCTGAAGCTTTCTTT
CASSVVGGQGAEAFF
>TRBJ1-4|-|TRBD1|TRBV7-2
TGTGCCAGCAGCTTGGAGGGGGCGCAGAAAGAAAAACTGTTTTTT
CASSLEGAQKEKLFF
>TRBJ1-1|-|TRBD1|TRBV5-1
TGCGCCAGCAGGGCGGGACAGGGGGGCACTGAAGCTTTCTTT
CASRAGQGGTEAFF
>TRBJ2-7|once|TRBD2|TRBV6-5
TGTGCCAGCAGTCTTACTGGGACTAGCGGGACCGAGCAGTACTTC
CASSLTGTSGTEQYF
>TRBJ2-7|-|-|TRBV4-3
TGCGCCAGCAGCCAAGATTGGGGCAGGGCCCAGTACGAGCAGTACTTC
CASSQDWGRAQYEQYF
>TRBJ2-1|-|TRBD2|TRBV4-1
TGCGCCAGCAGCCCACAGGAGGGACTAGTTCTGGGGTATGAGCAGTTCTTC
CASSPQEGLVLGYEQFF
>TRBJ2-1|-|TRBD2|TRBV12-5
TGTGCTAGTGGTTTGGTAAATAGCGGGGGGAAGTCCTACAATGAGCAGTTCTTC
CASGLVNSGGKSYNEQFF
>TRBJ2-7|-|-|TRBV6-5
TGTGCCAGCAGTTACTCGAGGGGCATCCCCTACGAGCAGTACTTC
CASSYSRGIPYEQYF
>TRBJ1-2|-|TRBD1|TRBV10-3
TGTGCCATCAGTGGGGACAGGTTTTATGGCTACACCTTC
CAISGDRFYGYTF
>TRBJ2-3|-|TRBD2|TRBV13
TGTGCCAGCAGCTTAGGCCGGGGGGGCCCTAGGAATACGCAGTATTTT
CASSLGRGGPRNTQYF
>TRBJ2-7|few|TRBD2|TRBV4-2
TGTGCCAGCAGGACTAGCGGGAGTGGCGAGCAGTACTTC
CASRTSGSGEQYF
>TRBJ2-3|-|TRBD1|TRBV6-2/TRBV6-3
TGTGCCAGCAGTGACAGGGGTCGCACAGATACGCAGTATTTT
CASSDRGRTDTQYF
>TRBJ1-6|-|-|TRBV6-6
TGTGCCAGCAGTTTCCTGGAGGGGTCGGTTTCACCCCTCCACTTT
CASSFLEGSVSPLHF
>TRBJ2-1|few|TRBD2|TRBV7-9
TGTGCCAGCAGCTTAAAGATCAGACTAGCGGGAGTAGTAGAGCAGTTCTTC
CASSLKIRLAGVVEQFF
>TRBJ1-4|-|-|TRBV7-2
TGTGCCAGCAGCTTAGGAGGGTTTTTTAATGAAAAACTGTTTTTT
CASSLGGFFNEKLFF
>TRBJ1-2|-|TRBD1|TRBV9
TGTGCCAGCAGCCCGGGGACAGGGGGAAGTGGCTACACCTTC
CASSPGTGGSGYTF
>TRBJ2-1|-|-|TRBV6-6
TGTGCCAGCAGTTACGGTCCCCCCAATGAGCAGTTCTTC
CASSYGPPNEQFF
>TRBJ2-7|-|TRBD1|TRBV5-4
TGTGCCAGCAGCGCCCCGGGACAGGGGAGGTACGAGCAGTACTTC
CASSAPGQGRYEQYF
>TRBJ1-2|-|-|TRBV27
TGTGCCAGCAGTTCACCCGCTTCCGCTAACTATGGCTACACCTTC
CASSSPASANYGYTF